This T cell receptor (beta chain) emerged from a study of cytomegalovirus exposure and HLA in healthy donors. Points from the study as a whole: At a 0.05 false discovery rate, a later analysis found some 17,000 TCR beta sequences to be associated with HLA alleles. In a later analysis, most CMV-associated TCR beta chains appeared HLA-restricted.

Vbeta (60) and Jbeta (13) primers were used in the PCR. Using immunoSEQ multiplex PCR, the repertoire was profiled, and TCRdb retains in-frame clones only, with some absent. The table lists nearly 110,000 clones, approximately 82% of them singletons. V was pared by 2 bases and J by 2 bases, with 10 bases between. Germline V gene data show CDR1 as MNHEY and CDR2 as SVGAGI. CDR3 length: 15 amino acids. The sample holds a few counts of this clone. Its antigen remains unknown. This clonotype originated in a man in his forties or fifties in good health and CMV-seronegative. Material for sequencing was PBMCs. The V call is TRBV6-5, the J call TRBJ1-3, with a tentative D call TRBD1 (6 bases). CDR3 amino acids: CASSYRPGAGNTIYF. The CDR3 DNA sequence: TGTGCCAGCAGTTACAGGCCAGGGGCTGGAAACACCATATATTTT.